Listed below are T cell receptor beta chains from one sample, sequenced in a study of OX40 agonist ivuxolimab in advanced cancers. Assay used: immunoSEQ multiplex PCR; TCRdb lists only in-frame clones, some missing. The sample consists of tens of thousands of clones, over 75% of them appearing once. Sequenced here: CD4+ or CD8+ T cells sorted from blood, sampled in a trial of the OX40 agonist ivuxolimab. The receptor set was obtained from an adult with an advanced solid tumor such as melanoma, head and neck, liver or kidney cancer. The CDR3 runs from the conserved cysteine through the conserved F or W. D genes are given only for firm matches. Part of the rows lack a size; the others show once, few, many or a class for expanded clones.

j_gene,d_gene,abundance,len,v_gene,CDR3nt,CDR3aa
TRBJ1-2,NA,NA,13,TRBV5-6,TGTGCCAGCAGCTTGTCGGCTAACTATGGCTACACCTTC,CASSLSANYGYTF
TRBJ1-5,NA,NA,15,TRBV6-1,TGTGCCAGCAGTGAACTGCCAGGCCTAAACCAGCCCCAGCATTTT,CASSELPGLNQPQHF
TRBJ1-5,NA,NA,13,TRBV7-2,TGTGCCAGCAGCTCATATAGCAATCAGCCCCAGCATTTT,CASSSYSNQPQHF
TRBJ2-5,TRBD2,NA,16,TRBV6-5,TGTGCCAGCAGTTACTCGGGACGGGGGGGCCGGGAGACCCAGTACTTC,CASSYSGRGGRETQYF
TRBJ1-6,TRBD1,once,16,TRBV4-2,TGTGCCAGCAGCTCTGGACAGGGATCGGTCGGTTCACCCCTCCACTTT,CASSSGQGSVGSPLHF
TRBJ1-1,TRBD1,NA,14,TRBV19,TGTGCCAGTATCCCGACAGGGATGAACACTGAAGCTTTCTTT,CASIPTGMNTEAFF
TRBJ1-5,NA,NA,15,TRBV6-1,TGTGCCAGCAGTGAGGTCCCCAGCCGCGATCAGCCCCAGCATTTT,CASSEVPSRDQPQHF
TRBJ1-6,NA,NA,13,TRBV11-2,TGTGCCAGCAGCTTAGATTTGCGATCACCCCTCCACTTT,CASSLDLRSPLHF
TRBJ2-3,NA,NA,14,TRBV5-1,TGCGCCAGCAGCCCGCAGGGGAACACAGATACGCAGTATTTT,CASSPQGNTDTQYF
TRBJ2-1,NA,NA,13,TRBV2,TGTGCCAGCAAGAGACAGGCGGACAATGAGCAGTTCTTC,CASKRQADNEQFF
TRBJ2-1,NA,NA,17,TRBV1,TGCACCAGCAGCCAAGCGCGACGCGGGGGGGCAAGAAATGAGCAGTTCTTC,CTSSQARRGGARNEQFF
TRBJ1-4,TRBD1,NA,15,TRBV2,TGTGCCAGCAGTGAAGCCGGGACAGGGAATGAAAAACTGTTTTTT,CASSEAGTGNEKLFF
TRBJ2-2,NA,NA,15,TRBV9,TGTGCCAGCAGCCCGGGACTGCCGAACACCGGGGAGCTGTTTTTT,CASSPGLPNTGELFF
TRBJ2-3,NA,NA,14,TRBV5-1,TGCGCCAGCAGCTTTTCCAGGGAGAGAGATACGCAGTATTTT,CASSFSRERDTQYF
TRBJ1-1,NA,once,19,TRBV6-1,TGTGCCAGCAGTGAAATAGGGAGAGGGTTTCTATGGATGAACACTGAAGCTTTCTTT,CASSEIGRGFLWMNTEAFF
TRBJ1-2,NA,NA,12,TRBV19,TGTGCCAGTAGTGCTACCTCCTATGGCTACACCTTC,CASSATSYGYTF
TRBJ2-7,NA,NA,14,TRBV19,TGTGCCAGTAGTATAGGACAGTTGACCTACGAGCAGTACTTC,CASSIGQLTYEQYF
TRBJ1-1,NA,once,13,TRBV7-2,TGTGCCAGCAGCTTAAAGAGAAACACTGAAGCTTTCTTT,CASSLKRNTEAFF
TRBJ2-7,TRBD1,few,17,TRBV10-2,TGCGCCAGCAGTGATTTATTGACAGGGGGCATCTTTGGCGAGCAGTACTTC,CASSDLLTGGIFGEQYF
TRBJ2-3,TRBD2,NA,15,TRBV7-2,TGTGCCAGCAGCTTGGCCCTAGCGGGCGCGGATACGCAGTATTTT,CASSLALAGADTQYF
TRBJ2-6,NA,NA,14,TRBV18,TGTGCCAGCTCACCATCGGCTGGGGCCAACGTCCTGACTTTC,CASSPSAGANVLTF
TRBJ1-6,NA,NA,15,TRBV5-1,TGCGCCAGCAGCTTGGTACAGGCCAATAATTCACCCCTCCACTTT,CASSLVQANNSPLHF
TRBJ1-4,TRBD1,NA,15,TRBV7-2,TGTGCCAGCAGCCGGGCCGGGACAGCGAATGAAAAACTGTTTTTT,CASSRAGTANEKLFF
TRBJ1-3,NA,NA,11,TRBV6-1,TGTGCCAGCAGTTATCGAAACACCATATATTTT,CASSYRNTIYF
TRBJ2-5,NA,NA,15,TRBV30,TGTGCCTGGCGGGGGAAAGTCAGGGGACAAGAGACCCAGTACTTC,CAWRGKVRGQETQYF
TRBJ1-1,NA,NA,14,TRBV5-1,TGCGCCAGCAGCTTGGGGACAGCAAACACTGAAGCTTTCTTT,CASSLGTANTEAFF
TRBJ1-1,NA,NA,14,TRBV5-1,TGCGCCAGCAGCTTGGGAGGGATGAACACTGAAGCTTTCTTT,CASSLGGMNTEAFF
TRBJ2-1,TRBD1,NA,15,TRBV4-2,TGTGCCAGCAGCGCGCCGGGACAGGGTTCCAATGAGCAGTTCTTC,CASSAPGQGSNEQFF
TRBJ1-3,NA,NA,15,TRBV7-2,TGTGCCAGCAGCCCAGCGGCAGGGGCTGGAAACACCATATATTTT,CASSPAAGAGNTIYF
TRBJ1-6,NA,NA,15,TRBV7-6,TGTGCCAGCAGCTTAGGACAGGCAGGGAATTCACCCCTCCACTTT,CASSLGQAGNSPLHF
TRBJ2-5,TRBD1,NA,13,TRBV11-3,TGTGCCAGCAGCCCGGACAGGGAAGAGACCCAGTACTTC,CASSPDREETQYF
TRBJ1-3,NA,NA,11,TRBV20-1,TGCAGTGCTAGCCGGGGAAACACCATATATTTT,CSASRGNTIYF
TRBJ1-1,NA,NA,13,TRBV13,TGTGCCAGCAGCTTAGGTAGAGGTAGGAGGGCTTTCTTT,CASSLGRGRRAFF
TRBJ2-1,NA,NA,13,TRBV30,TGTGCCTGGACCCAAGGGGGTCCCAATGAGCAGTTCTTC,CAWTQGGPNEQFF
TRBJ1-2,TRBD1,NA,13,TRBV2,TGTGCCAGCAGTACAGGGGAGGGGTATGGCTACACCTTC,CASSTGEGYGYTF
TRBJ2-1,NA,NA,16,TRBV28,TGTGCCAGCAGTTCCCTTCAGGGTTTTCTAGACAATGAGCAGTTCTTC,CASSSLQGFLDNEQFF
TRBJ2-1,TRBD1,NA,11,TRBV23-1,TGCGCCAGCCGAAAACAGGGGACACAGTTCTTC,CASRKQGTQFF
TRBJ1-5,NA,NA,13,TRBV6-6,TGTGCCAGCAGCCGGGACAGCAATCAGCCCCAGCATTTT,CASSRDSNQPQHF
TRBJ2-7,NA,NA,15,TRBV23-1,TGCGCCAGCAGTCAATCGGGACCGCGCCTCTACGAGCAGTACTTC,CASSQSGPRLYEQYF
TRBJ1-1,TRBD1,NA,15,TRBV5-4,TGTGCCAGCAGCTTGGTGGACAGGGGATGTTTTGGAGCTTTCTTT,CASSLVDRGCFGAFF
TRBJ1-1,TRBD1,NA,15,TRBV18,TGTGCCAGCTCACCAGTGGGACAGGGTGGGGGTGAAGCTTTCTTT,CASSPVGQGGGEAFF
TRBJ1-4,NA,NA,13,TRBV19,TGTGCCAGTAGTACGGAACTAAATGAAAAACTGTTTTTT,CASSTELNEKLFF
TRBJ2-4,NA,NA,20,TRBV21-1,TGTGCCAGCAGCAAAGTCATCAGGGGAGCCTCCTTCCTAGCCAAAAACATTCAGTACTTC,CASSKVIRGASFLAKNIQYF
TRBJ1-3,TRBD1,once,14,TRBV5-1,TGCGCCAGCAGCTCGGACAGGTCTGGAAACACCATATATTTT,CASSSDRSGNTIYF
TRBJ2-1,TRBD1,NA,15,TRBV18,TGTGCCAGCTCACCAAATCAGAACAGGGGAAATGAGCAGTTCTTC,CASSPNQNRGNEQFF
TRBJ1-4,NA,NA,14,TRBV5-6,TGTGCCAGCAGCCCTAGGCAGGGGAGGGAAAAACTGTTTTTT,CASSPRQGREKLFF
TRBJ2-3,NA,NA,14,TRBV11-2,TGTGCCAGCAGCTTAGATCCTAGCACAGATACGCAGTATTTT,CASSLDPSTDTQYF
TRBJ1-5,NA,NA,13,TRBV18,TGTGCCAGCTCACCCGGAAACCTTCAGCCCCAGCATTTT,CASSPGNLQPQHF
TRBJ2-2,TRBD1,NA,15,TRBV9,TGTGCCAGCAGCGTAACAGGGGAGAACACCGGGGAGCTGTTTTTT,CASSVTGENTGELFF
TRBJ2-6,NA,NA,13,TRBV9,TGTGCCAGCAGCGTAGCCGGGGCCAACGTCCTGACTTTC,CASSVAGANVLTF
TRBJ1-1,NA,NA,15,TRBV4-1,TGCGCCAGCAGCCAAGACGGTCAGGGGCAGGATGAAGCTTTCTTT,CASSQDGQGQDEAFF
TRBJ1-5,TRBD1,few,13,TRBV18,TGTGCCAGCTCACGAGGGGGCTCTCAGCCCCAGCATTTT,CASSRGGSQPQHF
TRBJ2-1,NA,once,15,TRBV12-5,TGTGCTAGTGGTTTGGCCCCGGGGGGCATCAATGAGCAGTTCTTC,CASGLAPGGINEQFF
TRBJ1-2,NA,NA,13,TRBV19,TGTGCCAGTAGTAGCGGGCCCGGCTATGGCTACACCTTC,CASSSGPGYGYTF